This T cell receptor (beta chain) was retrieved from a study of blood T cell repertoires in COVID-19. Turning to the study itself: Samples of COVID-19 (acute and convalescent) were obtained from the United States, Italy and Spain. T cells, B-cell-depleted T cells, or PBMCs provided the cDNA or gDNA that served as material.

TCRdb's copy holds only in-frame clones and misses some; the assay was immunoSEQ multiplex PCR. The table includes some 300,000 clones, around 90% detected once. Enrolled through a virtual design, the participants were between roughly 18 and 100 years of age and came from 24 US areas. V was shortened by 5 bases and J by 0 bases, with 4 bases between the two germline ends. Germline V CDR1 and CDR2: MNHEY, SMNVEV (reference sequence). The CDR3 loop spans 12 amino acids. Material for sequencing was PBMCs or T cells enriched from blood (not recorded which). The clonotype originates from a woman aged 18 to 35 with acute COVID-19. This chain connects TRBV27 to TRBJ2-5; D remains ambiguous. CDR3 DNA: TGTGCCAGCAGTCAGGACCAAGAGACCCAGTACTTC. Its protein product is CASSQDQETQYF.